A selection of T cell receptor beta chains follows, all from one sample in a study of control samples from healthy donors and cancer patients. The data were produced by immunoSEQ multiplex PCR, yet TCRdb's version contains in-frame clones alone and is incomplete. Among around 180,000 clones listed, 75% to 95% were seen once. Sequenced material: blood. The receptors were gathered from a woman between 40 and 50 years old in good health. Each CDR3 is given with its conserved first and last residue. Each record gives: V gene, D gene, J gene, CDR3 protein. The D gene is left open where the match is weak.

v_gene: TRBV7-9
d_gene: .
j_gene: TRBJ1-2
CDR3aa: CASSLAAEGGYTF

v_gene: TRBV19
d_gene: .
j_gene: TRBJ1-2
CDR3aa: CASSGRMGNGYTF

v_gene: TRBV3-1/TRBV3-2
d_gene: .
j_gene: TRBJ1-5
CDR3aa: CASSQSGFGPQHF

v_gene: TRBV5-1
d_gene: .
j_gene: TRBJ2-5
CDR3aa: CASSFGTAETQYF

v_gene: TRBV13
d_gene: .
j_gene: TRBJ1-1
CDR3aa: CASRSRPNTEAFF

v_gene: TRBV29-1
d_gene: TRBD2
j_gene: TRBJ2-3
CDR3aa: CSVNPGSSGDTQYF

v_gene: TRBV7-9
d_gene: TRBD1
j_gene: TRBJ2-2
CDR3aa: CASSPPGTGGASTGELFF

v_gene: TRBV6-2/TRBV6-3
d_gene: .
j_gene: TRBJ2-7
CDR3aa: CASSSVTASYEQYF

v_gene: TRBV5-6
d_gene: TRBD1
j_gene: TRBJ1-3
CDR3aa: CASSSLAGDRAGNTIYF

v_gene: TRBV6-1
d_gene: .
j_gene: TRBJ1-1
CDR3aa: CASSEAPPEAFF